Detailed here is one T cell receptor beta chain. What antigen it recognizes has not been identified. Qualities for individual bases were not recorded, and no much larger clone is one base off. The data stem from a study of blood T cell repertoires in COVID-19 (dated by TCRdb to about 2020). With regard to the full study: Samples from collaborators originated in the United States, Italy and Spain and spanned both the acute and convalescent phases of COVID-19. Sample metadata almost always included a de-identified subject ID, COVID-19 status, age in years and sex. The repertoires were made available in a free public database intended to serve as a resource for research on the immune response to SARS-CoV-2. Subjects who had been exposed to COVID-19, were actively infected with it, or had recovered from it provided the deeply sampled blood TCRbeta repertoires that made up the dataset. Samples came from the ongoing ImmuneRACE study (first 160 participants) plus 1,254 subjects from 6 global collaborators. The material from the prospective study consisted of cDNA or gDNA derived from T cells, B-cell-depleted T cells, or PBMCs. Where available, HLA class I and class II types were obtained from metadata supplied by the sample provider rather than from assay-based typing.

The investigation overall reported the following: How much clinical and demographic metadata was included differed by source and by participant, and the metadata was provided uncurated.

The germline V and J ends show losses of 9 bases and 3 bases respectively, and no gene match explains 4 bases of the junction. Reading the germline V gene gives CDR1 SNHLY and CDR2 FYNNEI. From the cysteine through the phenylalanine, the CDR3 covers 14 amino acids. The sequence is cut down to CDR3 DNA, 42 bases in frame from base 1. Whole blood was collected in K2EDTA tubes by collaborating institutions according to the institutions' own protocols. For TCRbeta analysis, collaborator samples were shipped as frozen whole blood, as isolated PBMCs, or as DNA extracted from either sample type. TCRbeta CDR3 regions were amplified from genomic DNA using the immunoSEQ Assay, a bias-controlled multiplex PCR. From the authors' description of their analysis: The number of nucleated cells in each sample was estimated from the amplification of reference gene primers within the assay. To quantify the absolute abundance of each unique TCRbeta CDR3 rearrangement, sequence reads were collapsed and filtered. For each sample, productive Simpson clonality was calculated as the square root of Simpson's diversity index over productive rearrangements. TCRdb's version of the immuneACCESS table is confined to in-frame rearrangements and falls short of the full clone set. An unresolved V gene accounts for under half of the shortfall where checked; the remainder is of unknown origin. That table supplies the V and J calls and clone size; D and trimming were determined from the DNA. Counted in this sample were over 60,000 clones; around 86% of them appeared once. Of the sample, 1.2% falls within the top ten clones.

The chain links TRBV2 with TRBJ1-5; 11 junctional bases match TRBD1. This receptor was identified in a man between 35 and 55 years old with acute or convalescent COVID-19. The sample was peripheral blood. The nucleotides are TGTGCCAGGGGGACAGGGGGAAACAATCAGCCCCAGCATTTT. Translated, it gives CARGTGGNNQPQHF.